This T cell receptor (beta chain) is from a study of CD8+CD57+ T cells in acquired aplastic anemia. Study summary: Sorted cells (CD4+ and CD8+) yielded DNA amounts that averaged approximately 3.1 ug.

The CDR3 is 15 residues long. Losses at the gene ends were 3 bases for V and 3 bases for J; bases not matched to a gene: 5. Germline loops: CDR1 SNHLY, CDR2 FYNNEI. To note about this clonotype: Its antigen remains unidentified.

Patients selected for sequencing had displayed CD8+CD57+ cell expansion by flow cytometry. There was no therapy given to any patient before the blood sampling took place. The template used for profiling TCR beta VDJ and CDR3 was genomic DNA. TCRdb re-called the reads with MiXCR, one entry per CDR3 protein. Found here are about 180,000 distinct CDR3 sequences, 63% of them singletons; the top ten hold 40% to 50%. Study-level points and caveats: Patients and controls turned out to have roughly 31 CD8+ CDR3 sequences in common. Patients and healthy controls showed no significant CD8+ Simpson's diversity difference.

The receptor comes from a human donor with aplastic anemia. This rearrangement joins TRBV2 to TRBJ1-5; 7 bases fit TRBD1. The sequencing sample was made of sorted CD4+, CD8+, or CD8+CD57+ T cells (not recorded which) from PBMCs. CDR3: CASSEGQLYNQPQHF. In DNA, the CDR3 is TGTGCCAGCAGTGAGGGACAGCTCTACAATCAGCCCCAGCATTTT.